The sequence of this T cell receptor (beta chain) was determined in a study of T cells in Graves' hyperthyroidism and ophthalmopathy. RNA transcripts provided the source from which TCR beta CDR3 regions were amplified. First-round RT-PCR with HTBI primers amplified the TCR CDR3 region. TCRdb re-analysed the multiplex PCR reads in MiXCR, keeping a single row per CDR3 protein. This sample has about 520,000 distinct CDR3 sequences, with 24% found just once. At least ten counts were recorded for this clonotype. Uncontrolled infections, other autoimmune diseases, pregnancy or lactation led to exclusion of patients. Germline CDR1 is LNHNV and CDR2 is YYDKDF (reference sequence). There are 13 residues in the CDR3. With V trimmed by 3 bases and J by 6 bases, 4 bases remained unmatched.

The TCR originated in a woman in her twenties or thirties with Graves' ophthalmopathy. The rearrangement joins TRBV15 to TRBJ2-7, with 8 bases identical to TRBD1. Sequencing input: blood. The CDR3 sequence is CATSRTGATEQYF. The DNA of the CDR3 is TGTGCCACCAGCAGGACAGGGGCGACCGAGCAGTACTTC.